Listed below are T cell receptor beta chains from one sample, sequenced in a study of OX40 agonist ivuxolimab in advanced cancers. Assay: immunoSEQ multiplex PCR; the TCRdb copy retains only in-frame clones and omits some. The top ten clones hold 4.5% to 5.5% of a sample with some 44,000 clones, over 80% of them seen once. The sample in question was CD4+ or CD8+ T cells sorted from blood, obtained in a trial of the OX40 agonist ivuxolimab. The receptors were gathered from an adult with an advanced solid tumor such as melanoma, head and neck, liver or kidney cancer. Both conserved end residues are part of each CDR3. The D gene is left open where the match is weak. The size field is filled for only some rows; it gives once, few, many or a size class.

TRBV7-3	TRBJ2-3	.	.	TGTGCCAGCAGCTTCGGGAGCACAGATACGCAGTATTTT	CASSFGSTDTQYF
TRBV18	TRBJ2-5	TRBD2	.	TGTGCCAGCTCACCACCGGTTTTGGGACTAGCGGGATGGTCGGCGAAGACCCAGTACTTC	CASSPPVLGLAGWSAKTQYF
TRBV6-4	TRBJ2-1	.	.	TGTGCCAGCAGTCAAGACAGGGCGGCGGGAGGTGAGCAGTTCTTC	CASSQDRAAGGEQFF
TRBV9	TRBJ2-3	TRBD2	.	TGTGCCAGCAGCGTAGCTAGCGGGCGCACAGATACGCAGTATTTT	CASSVASGRTDTQYF
TRBV7-9	TRBJ2-5	.	.	TGTGCCAGCAGCTTATTAGGGTCCGCTGAGACCCAGTACTTC	CASSLLGSAETQYF
TRBV28	TRBJ1-2	.	.	TGTGCCAGCAGCCGTTTATCCCTCTATGGCTACACCTTC	CASSRLSLYGYTF
TRBV6-1	TRBJ1-5	TRBD1	.	TGTGCCAGCAGTGGACCGGGACAGAACCAGCCCCAGCATTTT	CASSGPGQNQPQHF
TRBV4-2	TRBJ1-4	TRBD1	.	TGTGCCAGCAGCCAAGGGGACAGGGGCGAAGTGGAAAAACTGTTTTTT	CASSQGDRGEVEKLFF
TRBV19	TRBJ1-2	TRBD1	.	TGTGCCAGTAGGGGACAGCCTCTTGGGAACTATGGCTACACCTTC	CASRGQPLGNYGYTF
TRBV5-1	TRBJ2-7	TRBD2	.	TGCGCCAGCAGCTTGTACGGCGGGAGTGAATACGAGCAGTACTTC	CASSLYGGSEYEQYF
TRBV29-1	TRBJ2-1	.	.	TGCAGCGTTGGGGGAGGTACCGATGAGCAGTTCTTC	CSVGGGTDEQFF
TRBV10-2	TRBJ1-2	.	once	TGCGCCAGCAGCGGACAGACGAACTATGGCTACACCTTC	CASSGQTNYGYTF
TRBV27	TRBJ1-1	.	few	TGTGCCAGCAGTCCCCAGGTAAACACTGAAGCTTTCTTT	CASSPQVNTEAFF
TRBV7-9	TRBJ2-1	TRBD1	.	TGTGCCAGCAGCCCTATCGGAATACAGGGGAATGAGCAGTTCTTC	CASSPIGIQGNEQFF
TRBV27	TRBJ1-4	TRBD1	.	TGTGCCAGCAGTTCGGGACAGGGGAGGGGGGATCGTGAAAAACTGTTTTTT	CASSSGQGRGDREKLFF
TRBV19	TRBJ2-1	TRBD1	.	TGTGCCAGTAGTATCAGTGGGGACAGGTACAATGAGCAGTTCTTC	CASSISGDRYNEQFF
TRBV18	TRBJ1-1	.	.	TGTGCCAGCTCACCAGCAGGGACCCTCAACACTGAAGCTTTCTTT	CASSPAGTLNTEAFF
TRBV5-6	TRBJ2-5	TRBD1	.	TGTGCCAGCAGCCCTTTACAGGGGGAATGGGAGACCCAGTACTTC	CASSPLQGEWETQYF
TRBV5-4	TRBJ2-1	.	.	TGTGCCAGCAGCCTGATGGACCCGGGGAGAGAGCAGTTCTTC	CASSLMDPGREQFF
TRBV9	TRBJ2-7	.	.	TGTGCCAGCAGCGTAGCTAGCAGCAGCTACGAGCAGTACTTC	CASSVASSSYEQYF
TRBV29-1	TRBJ2-5	.	.	TGCAGCGTTCGGTACGGGGAGGAGACCCAGTACTTC	CSVRYGEETQYF
TRBV14	TRBJ1-2	.	once	TGTGCCAGCAGCCCCCGCCAGTGGGGGTCCTATGCCTATGGCTACACCTTC	CASSPRQWGSYAYGYTF
TRBV18	TRBJ2-5	.	.	TGTGCCAGCTCACCCGTCCAAGAGACCCAGTACTTC	CASSPVQETQYF
TRBV4-2	TRBJ2-7	.	.	TGTGCCAGCAGCCTCGGTCAGGCGGCGGTTTCCGACGAGCAGTACTTC	CASSLGQAAVSDEQYF
TRBV4-2	TRBJ2-7	.	.	TGTGCCAGCAGCCAAGACCAGGCCAGAGACTACGAGCAGTACTTC	CASSQDQARDYEQYF
TRBV5-6	TRBJ1-2	.	.	TGTGCCAGCAGCCCCGGCGGGTATGGCTACACCTTC	CASSPGGYGYTF